This is a list of T cell receptor beta chains from one sample in a study of blood T cell repertoires in COVID-19. Repertoires were generated with immunoSEQ multiplex PCR, while TCRdb's copy carries only in-frame clones and drops some. The data hold roughly 230,000 clones, with around 83% observed a single time. The material sequenced was peripheral blood. Receptor source: a woman aged 45-65 years with acute or convalescent COVID-19. CDR3s include the opening cysteine and the closing phenylalanine or tryptophan. The D gene is left open where the match is weak. Not every row has a clone size; where given, it reads once, few, many or a size class.

size: NA; D: TRBD1; J: TRBJ1-3; V: TRBV6-5; DNA: TGTGCCACAGGAGGGGGCATCTCTGGAAACACCATATATTTT; CDR3: CATGGGISGNTIYF
size: NA; D: NA; J: TRBJ1-6; V: TRBV2; DNA: TGTGCCAGCCTGACCGACTCCCCCATCTTT; CDR3: CASLTDSPIF
size: NA; D: NA; J: TRBJ1-2; V: TRBV2; DNA: TGTGCCAGCAGTGAAAGGCAGGGAAACACGGGCTACACCTTC; CDR3: CASSERQGNTGYTF
size: NA; D: NA; J: TRBJ2-2; V: TRBV6-5; DNA: TGTGCCAGCAGTTACTCGAGCCTTACCGGGGAGCTGTTTTTT; CDR3: CASSYSSLTGELFF
size: NA; D: NA; J: TRBJ1-1; V: TRBV12-3/TRBV12-4; DNA: TGTGCCAGCATTCGACAGGAGGTCACTGAAGCTTTCTTT; CDR3: CASIRQEVTEAFF
size: NA; D: NA; J: TRBJ2-3; V: TRBV2; DNA: TGTGCCAGCTCCCCCGGTGGGGGCGCAGATACGCAGTATTTT; CDR3: CASSPGGGADTQYF
size: NA; D: NA; J: TRBJ1-1; V: TRBV12-3/TRBV12-4; DNA: TGTGCCAGCAGCTTAACAGCAGACACTGAAGCTTTCTTT; CDR3: CASSLTADTEAFF
size: NA; D: TRBD2; J: TRBJ2-1; V: TRBV11-2; DNA: TGTGCCAGCAGCAGGAGAGCGGGAGACTACAATGAGCAGTTCTTC; CDR3: CASSRRAGDYNEQFF
size: NA; D: TRBD1; J: TRBJ1-2; V: TRBV5-6; DNA: TGTGCCAGCAGCTTACAGGGGTTAAGAAGCTACACCTTC; CDR3: CASSLQGLRSYTF
size: NA; D: NA; J: TRBJ2-2; V: TRBV9; DNA: TGTGCCAGCAGCGCCTTTGAATCTGGGGGGTCCGGGGAGCTGTTTTTT; CDR3: CASSAFESGGSGELFF
size: NA; D: NA; J: TRBJ1-5; V: TRBV19; DNA: TGTGCCAGTATCTACGGAGGGCGAAGCAATCAGCCCCAGCATTTT; CDR3: CASIYGGRSNQPQHF
size: NA; D: NA; J: TRBJ1-1; V: TRBV4-2; DNA: TGTGCCAGCAGCCAAGCCGGGGGGAACACTGAAGCTTTCTTT; CDR3: CASSQAGGNTEAFF
size: NA; D: TRBD1; J: TRBJ1-2; V: TRBV5-6; DNA: TGTGCCAGCAGCTTGGGTACAGGGGCGAACTATGGCTACACCTTC; CDR3: CASSLGTGANYGYTF
size: NA; D: NA; J: TRBJ2-5; V: TRBV12-3/TRBV12-4; DNA: TGTGCCAGCAGCGGCTGGGGCGAGACCCAGTACTTC; CDR3: CASSGWGETQYF
size: NA; D: TRBD1; J: TRBJ2-3; V: TRBV5-1; DNA: TGCGCCAGCAGCTATGGACAGGGGGATGGGGATACGCAGTATTTT; CDR3: CASSYGQGDGDTQYF
size: NA; D: TRBD1; J: TRBJ1-5; V: TRBV30; DNA: TGTGCCTGGACCTCGGGACAGGGATTTTATAGCAATCAGCCCCAGCATTTT; CDR3: CAWTSGQGFYSNQPQHF
size: NA; D: TRBD2; J: TRBJ2-5; V: TRBV6-5; DNA: TGTGCCAGCAGAACTAGCGGACAAGAGACCCAGTACTTC; CDR3: CASRTSGQETQYF
size: NA; D: NA; J: TRBJ1-1; V: TRBV15; DNA: TGTGCCACCAGCAGAGGCGGGGGCATGAACACTGAAGCTTTCTTT; CDR3: CATSRGGGMNTEAFF
size: NA; D: NA; J: TRBJ1-2; V: TRBV30; DNA: TGTGCCCGCCTAACAGGGATGGGCGGCTACACCTTC; CDR3: CARLTGMGGYTF
size: few; D: NA; J: TRBJ1-2; V: TRBV2; DNA: TGTGCCAGCACCGGACAAACCATTAACTATGGCTACACCTTC; CDR3: CASTGQTINYGYTF
size: few; D: TRBD1; J: TRBJ1-2; V: TRBV5-4; DNA: TGTGCCAGCAGCTTGGCCTTTGCAGGGGGCCTTGGCTACACCTTC; CDR3: CASSLAFAGGLGYTF
size: NA; D: TRBD2; J: TRBJ2-1; V: TRBV18; DNA: TGTGCCAGCTCACCACCGCAGCGGGGGCTGCATTTCGATGAGCAGTTCTTC; CDR3: CASSPPQRGLHFDEQFF
size: NA; D: NA; J: TRBJ1-5; V: TRBV4-1; DNA: TGCGCCAGCAGCTCAGGCGATCAGCCCCAGCATTTT; CDR3: CASSSGDQPQHF
size: once; D: NA; J: TRBJ1-2; V: TRBV19; DNA: TGTGCCAGTAGTCCCGGTTTGCCGTCGCGGAGCTACACCTTC; CDR3: CASSPGLPSRSYTF
size: NA; D: NA; J: TRBJ1-4; V: TRBV30; DNA: TGTGCCTGGAGTTCCGGGACACTTAATGAAAAACTGTTTTTT; CDR3: CAWSSGTLNEKLFF